Below, 31 T cell receptor beta chains from the same sample are listed, as sequenced in a study of T-cell memory formation after mild COVID-19. TCRdb re-derived calls from the 5' RACE reads in MiXCR, one entry per CDR3 protein. Altogether hundreds of thousands of distinct CDR3 sequences are present, around 28% being singletons, with the ten largest covering around an eighth. The sample taken for sequencing was PBMCs or a T cell subset sorted from them (not recorded which). The source is an adult woman who had mild COVID-19 (a few samples of this study predate the infection). Cell type and time point are not known.

The chain carries TRBV15 and TRBJ2-7; the D is unclear. V lost 5 bases, J lost 0 bases, and 11 bases lay in between. Germline V CDR1 and CDR2: LNHNV, YYDKDF (reference sequence). There are 14 residues in the CDR3. For the CDR3, the DNA is TGTGCCACCAGCGGTACAGAAAGCTCCTACGAGCAGTACTTC. It encodes CATSGTESSYEQYF. Full variable domain (rest looked up from reference TRBV15 and TRBJ2-7): DAMVIQNPRYQVTQFGKPVTLSCSQTLNHNVMYWYQQKSSQAPKLLFHYYDKDFNNEADTPDNFQSRRPNTSFCFLDIRSPGLGDTAMYLCATSGTESSYEQYFGPGTRLTVT.

This clonotype was observed a few times. The junction departs from the called germline gene at one end, perhaps through a read error. The genes are TRBV20-1 and TRBJ2-5; 8 positions agree with TRBD2. This CDR3 spans 11 amino acids. In germline, CDR1 is DFQATT, CDR2 SNEGSKA (reference sequence). Here the CDR3 reads CAGRAYETQYF. CDR3 sequence (DNA): TGTGCCGGGAGGGCCTATGAGACCCAGTACTTC.

This clonotype was seen more than once but under ten times. The chain employs TRBV12-5 and TRBJ1-1, with D possibly TRBD1 on 6 matching bases. Trimming took off 0 bases at V and 0 bases at J, with 8 bases between the two ends. Per germline, CDR1 LGHNT and CDR2 FRNRAP. The CDR3 consists of 15 residues. This CDR3 is CASGLVGGMNTEAFF. The DNA for the CDR3 is TGTGCTAGTGGTTTGGTAGGGGGTATGAACACTGAAGCTTTCTTT.

V is TRBV12-3 or TRBV12-4 and J is TRBJ2-5, with 10 nucleotides matching TRBD2. V shed 5 bases, J shed 2 bases, and the junction held 8 bases outside the gene matches. This CDR3 has 16 amino acids. Here the CDR3 DNA reads TGTGCCAGCAGTCCTACTAGCGGGACCGAACAAGAGACCCAGTACTTC. It encodes CASSPTSGTEQETQYF.

This clonotype occurred many times. The chain uses TRBV7-9 and TRBJ2-7, with D unclear. The CDR3 covers 13 residues. Per the germline V gene, CDR1 is SEHNR and CDR2 is FQNEAQ (reference sequence). The V end lost 3 bases, the J end lost 2 bases, and 8 bases lay between the germline ends. The CDR3 DNA sequence: TGTGCCAGCAGCTTTAGCTTTACCTACGAGCAGTACTTC. Protein: CASSFSFTYEQYF. Full variable domain (rest looked up from reference TRBV7-9 and TRBJ2-7): DTGVSQNPRHKITKRGQNVTFRCDPISEHNRLYWYRQTLGQGPEFLTYFQNEAQLEKSRLLSDRFSAERPKGSFSTLEIQRTEQGDSAMYLCASSFSFTYEQYFGPGTRLTVT.

The V gene is TRBV10-3, the J gene TRBJ2-3; 8 nucleotides match TRBD1. V dropped 6 bases and J dropped 5; count of bases not matched to a gene: 7. This CDR3 is 14 amino acids long. Germline V gives CDR1 ENHRY, CDR2 SYGVKD. CDR3 sequence (DNA): TGTGCCATCAGCTCGAGACAGGGGCAAGATACGCAGTATTTT. Translated, it gives CAISSRQGQDTQYF.

This clonotype was found a few times. V is TRBV20-1 and J is TRBJ2-1; D is perhaps TRBD1 or TRBD2 (5 bases each). V lost 5 bases and J 8 bases, leaving 22 bases between the germline ends. Germline CDR1 and CDR2: DFQATT and SNEGSKA (reference sequence). This CDR3 region has 15 residues. Here the CDR3 DNA reads TGCAGTGCTCCCCTGAGGGGAGTTAGGCAGGATGAGCAGTTCTTC. Its translation: CSAPLRGVRQDEQFF.

This clonotype was recorded a few times. The J gene is TRBJ1-2, the V gene TRBV6-6, with D maybe TRBD1 (6 bases). Germline V gives CDR1 MNHNY, CDR2 SVGAGI (reference sequence). Deletions cut 6 bases from V and 4 bases from J, with 15 bases between. The CDR3 runs to 14 residues. The DNA for the CDR3 is TGTGCCAGCAGCCGAGGACAGTCGTTCTATGGCTACACCTTC. It yields the protein CASSRGQSFYGYTF.

The chain uses TRBV12-3 or TRBV12-4 and TRBJ2-5; 8 nucleotides match TRBD2. The CDR3 is 15 residues long. With V trimmed by 2 bases and J by 5 bases, 7 bases remained unmatched. Here the CDR3 DNA reads TGTGCCAGCAGTTTATATGGTAGCGGGGACGAGACCCAGTACTTC. It translates to CASSLYGSGDETQYF.

This clonotype was counted many times. The chain couples TRBV5-1 to TRBJ2-2; the match to TRBD1 covers 8 bases. V gave up 4 bases and J gave up 1 base; unmatched junction bases: 9. Germline V gene data show CDR1 as SGHRS and CDR2 as YFSETQ. This CDR3 contains 17 residues. The CDR3: CASSNDQGAGNTGELFF. As DNA, the CDR3 is TGCGCCAGCAGCAACGATCAGGGGGCAGGGAACACCGGGGAGCTGTTTTTT.

The chain uses TRBV20-1 and TRBJ2-3; TRBD2 is a possible D gene (5 bases). CDR3 length: 13 residues. The V gene lost 6 bases and the J gene lost 2 bases, with 12 bases spanning the gap. Germline-derived CDR1 and CDR2 are DFQATT and SNEGSKA (reference sequence). The CDR3 DNA reads as TGCAGTGCCAATGGACTTTACACAGATACGCAGTATTTT. It yields the protein CSANGLYTDTQYF.

V and J are TRBV7-9 and TRBJ1-2; 10 nucleotides line up with TRBD1. Germline V gene lookup returns CDR1 SEHNR and CDR2 FQNEAQ (reference sequence). Trimming removed 4 bases from V and 4 bases from J; junction bases left unmatched: 15. This CDR3 comprises 18 residues. This CDR3 is CASSYPEGRTGGGYGYTF. The DNA for the CDR3 is TGTGCCAGCAGCTATCCCGAGGGCCGGACAGGGGGTGGCTATGGCTACACCTTC.

This clonotype has a handful of counts. This rearrangement joins TRBV12-3 or TRBV12-4 to TRBJ1-1, with D possibly matching TRBD1 (5 bases). The CDR3 has 12 residues. Trimming removed 3 bases from V and 7 bases from J, with 9 bases in between. The chain's CDR3 is CASSFFDSEAFF. DNA for the CDR3: TGTGCCAGCAGTTTCTTTGACAGTGAAGCTTTCTTT.

This clonotype was counted only a few times. This chain connects TRBV5-5 to TRBJ2-4; D is unresolved. Germline V lookup: CDR1 SGHKS, CDR2 YYEKEE (reference sequence). The CDR3 is 14 residues long. Trimming took off 1 base at V and 2 bases at J, with 7 bases between the two ends. The CDR3: CASSLQGPKNIQYF. The CDR3 bases are TGTGCCAGCAGCTTGCAAGGGCCCAAAAACATTCAGTACTTC.

This sequence joins TRBV27 and TRBJ1-1; a weak D match, TRBD1 (5 bases). V was cut by 8 bases and J by 4 bases, with 14 bases left in between. The CDR3 has 13 amino acids. The germline V gene has CDR1 MNHEY and CDR2 SMNVEV (reference sequence). Here the CDR3 DNA reads TGTGCCAGCGGGGTGGGGCAGTCCACTGAAGCTTTCTTT. Residues: CASGVGQSTEAFF.

V gene TRBV9 combines with J gene TRBJ2-3; D call uncertain. Trimming took off 0 bases at V and 0 bases at J, with 8 bases between the two ends. The CDR3 extends over 15 amino acids. Germline CDR1 and CDR2: SGDLS and YYNGEE. This CDR3 is CASSVGSPSTDTQYF. The CDR3 nucleotides read TGTGCCAGCAGCGTAGGAAGTCCGAGCACAGATACGCAGTATTTT.

The sample holds a few counts of this clonotype. This chain links TRBV20-1 with TRBJ2-1; possibly TRBD2 for D (6 bases). With 6 bases removed from V and 5 bases from J, the gap between germline ends came to 17 bases. Germline CDR1 is DFQATT and CDR2 is SNEGSKA (reference sequence). There are 14 residues in the CDR3. Here the CDR3 DNA reads TGCAGTGCGGGATGGGGGGATTTCAACAATGAGCAGTTCTTC. Protein product: CSAGWGDFNNEQFF.

J is TRBJ1-1 and V is TRBV5-1; a possible D gene is TRBD1 (5 bases). This CDR3 region has 14 residues. The germline V gene has CDR1 SGHRS and CDR2 YFSETQ. V lost 0 bases, J lost 4 bases, and 10 bases lay in between. The CDR3 sequence is CASSLVAGTTEAFF. The CDR3 DNA sequence: TGCGCCAGCAGCTTGGTTGCAGGGACCACTGAAGCTTTCTTT.

This clonotype was observed a handful of times. The chain's CDR3 is CASSPRQPQGQQFF. The CDR3 coding sequence is TGTGCCAGCAGTCCCCGCCAACCACAGGGTCAGCAGTTCTTC. V is TRBV6-2 or TRBV6-3 and J is TRBJ2-1, with D possibly matching TRBD1 (6 bases). Germline V gives CDR1 MNHEY, CDR2 SVGEGT. V was shortened by 5 bases and J by 11 bases, with 19 bases between the two germline ends. The CDR3 spans 14 residues.

This clonotype was seen a few times. The rearrangement joins TRBV11-1 to TRBJ2-5; D unresolved. Trimming took off 2 bases at V and 5 bases at J, with 9 bases between the two ends. Germline lookup yields CDR1 SGHAT and CDR2 FQDESV (reference sequence). This CDR3 has 13 residues. The CDR3 sequence is CASSLSGTETQYF. In nucleotides, the CDR3 is TGTGCCAGCAGCTTAAGTGGTACGGAGACCCAGTACTTC.

This chain's CDR3 is CASSRGPTRSTDTQYF. DNA for the CDR3: TGTGCCAGCAGCCGAGGACCGACTAGGAGCACAGATACGCAGTATTTT. The chain combines TRBV5-4 with TRBJ2-3; possibly TRBD2 for D (6 bases). Trimming removed 4 bases at V and 0 bases at J, with 15 bases between. The CDR3 covers 16 residues. CDR1 is SGHNT, CDR2 YYREEE, per germline (reference sequence).

This clonotype was counted between two and nine times. The V gene is TRBV3-1, the J gene TRBJ2-4, with D perhaps TRBD1 (6 bases). CDR1 and CDR2 from the germline V gene are LGHDT and YNNKEL (reference sequence). Trimming removed 1 base from V and 9 bases from J, with 19 bases in between. This CDR3 is 16 amino acids long. CDR3 coding DNA: TGTGCCAGCAGCCAAGTTTCGAGCGGCGGCAGGGGCATTCAGTACTTC. It yields the protein CASSQVSSGGRGIQYF.

By share, this clonotype counts as large. This chain links TRBV20-1 with TRBJ2-3; 9 bases map to TRBD2. The CDR3 totals 15 residues. The ends lost 5 bases at V and 4 bases at J; junction bases unmatched: 10. Germline CDR1 and CDR2: DFQATT and SNEGSKA (reference sequence). The CDR3, as DNA: TGCAGTGCTGGACAGATCGGCGGGGGGGCAGATACGCAGTATTTT. Translated: CSAGQIGGGADTQYF.

A few counts support this clonotype. V and J are TRBV10-3 and TRBJ2-5; 11 nucleotides agree with TRBD2. The ends lost 6 bases at V and 1 base at J; junction bases unmatched: 4. The CDR3 runs to 15 residues. From germline, CDR1 is ENHRY and CDR2 SYGVKD. As DNA, the CDR3 is TGTGCCATCAGCCAACTAGCGGGGGTCCAAGAGACCCAGTACTTC. Protein product: CAISQLAGVQETQYF.

This clonotype was counted between two and nine times. The chain links TRBV11-1 to TRBJ2-7; possibly TRBD1 for D (5 bases). The CDR3 is 15 residues long. V lost 6 bases to trimming and J lost 0 bases, with 15 bases between them. The germline CDR1 and CDR2 sequences are SGHAT and FQDESV (reference sequence). The CDR3 is CASRFRGTYSYEQYF. DNA for the CDR3: TGTGCCAGCAGATTTAGGGGTACCTACTCCTACGAGCAGTACTTC. Filled out from reference TRBV11-1 and TRBJ2-7, the complete variable domain reads EAEVAQSPRYKITEKSQAVAFWCDPISGHATLYWYRQILGQGPELLVQFQDESVVDDSQLPKDRFSAERLKGVDSTLKIQPAELGDSAMYLCASRFRGTYSYEQYFGPGTRLTVT.

V gene TRBV3-1 combines with J gene TRBJ2-7; 9 bases match TRBD2. Germline-derived CDR1 and CDR2 are LGHDT and YNNKEL (reference sequence). The CDR3 consists of 16 residues. Unmatched junction bases numbered 13, after V lost 7 bases and J lost 3 bases. CDR3 in amino acids: CASTPGGAGGHYEQYF. The CDR3 DNA reads as TGTGCCAGCACCCCGGGCGGGGCGGGGGGGCACTACGAGCAGTACTTC.

The chain employs TRBV7-9 and TRBJ2-1; 7 bases are shared with TRBD2. Trimming removed 3 bases from V and 4 bases from J; junction bases left unmatched: 6. The CDR3 loop spans 15 amino acids. Germline V CDR1 and CDR2: SEHNR, FQNEAQ (reference sequence). CDR3 in amino acids: CASSFLTSTYNEQFF. Here the CDR3 DNA reads TGTGCCAGCAGCTTCCTGACTAGCACGTACAATGAGCAGTTCTTC.

This clonotype was observed a handful of times. The chain carries TRBV6-1 and TRBJ2-5; tentatively, D is TRBD2 (6 bases). The V end was cut by 3 bases, the J end by 4 bases, with 18 bases between. This CDR3 contains 16 residues. Germline V gene lookup returns CDR1 MNHNS and CDR2 SASEGT. The CDR3 DNA sequence: TGTGCCAGCAGTGATGCCTCGTTAATAGCGGCAGAGACCCAGTACTTC. Amino acid sequence: CASSDASLIAAETQYF.

J is TRBJ2-1 and V is TRBV7-9, with D maybe TRBD1 (5 bases). The V end was cut by 2 bases, the J end by 8 bases, with 13 bases between. CDR3 length: 14 amino acids. CDR1 SEHNR and CDR2 FQNEAQ come from the germline V gene (reference sequence). The CDR3 bases are TGTGCCAGCAGCTTAAACTCCAGGGTCGATGAGCAGTTCTTC. It specifies CASSLNSRVDEQFF.

The V gene is TRBV5-1, the J gene TRBJ1-4; 11 bases map to TRBD1. CDR3 length: 16 amino acids. Germline CDR1 reads SGHRS; CDR2 reads YFSETQ. Trimming took 0 bases from V and 4 from J; bases not matched to a gene: 2. The CDR3 loop is CASSLGTGGGNEKLFF. The CDR3 region has the DNA TGCGCCAGCAGCTTGGGGACAGGGGGCGGTAATGAAAAACTGTTTTTT.

The chain combines TRBV7-9 with TRBJ1-3; D unresolved. The germline V and J ends were trimmed by 5 bases and 0 bases, with 17 bases remaining between them. Germline lookup yields CDR1 SEHNR and CDR2 FQNEAQ (reference sequence). This CDR3 spans 17 amino acids. The CDR3 DNA reads as TGTGCCAGCAGCCGACTGGAGGAGGGATACTCTGGAAACACCATATATTTT. Its protein is CASSRLEEGYSGNTIYF.